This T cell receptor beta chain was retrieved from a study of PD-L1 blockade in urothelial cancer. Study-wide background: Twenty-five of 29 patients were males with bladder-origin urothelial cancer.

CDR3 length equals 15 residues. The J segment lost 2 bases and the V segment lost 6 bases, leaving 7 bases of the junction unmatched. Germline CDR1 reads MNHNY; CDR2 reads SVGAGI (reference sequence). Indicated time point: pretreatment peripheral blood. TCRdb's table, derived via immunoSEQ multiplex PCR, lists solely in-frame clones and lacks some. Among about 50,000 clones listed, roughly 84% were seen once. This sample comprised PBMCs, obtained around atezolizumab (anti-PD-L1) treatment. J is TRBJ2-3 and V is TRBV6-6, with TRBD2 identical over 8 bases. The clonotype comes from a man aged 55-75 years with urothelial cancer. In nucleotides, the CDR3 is TGTGCCAGCAGGTCAACTAGCGGTTTCACAGATACGCAGTATTTT. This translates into CASRSTSGFTDTQYF.